This TCR beta chain emerged from a study of cytomegalovirus exposure and HLA in healthy donors. Study-wide findings and caveats: Within a later analysis, the majority of CMV-associated TCR beta chains appeared HLA-restricted. A later analysis reported that several of the most significant clusters appeared to be linked to common viral pathogens, among them Epstein-Barr virus.

PCR primers comprised 60 Vbeta and 13 Jbeta primers. Assay used: immunoSEQ multiplex PCR; TCRdb lists only in-frame clones, some missing. The sample lists fewer than 110,000 clones, roughly 70% occurring once. In the case of this clone: Its antigen is still unknown.

The length of the CDR3 is 14 residues. CDR1 is SGDLS and CDR2 is YYNGEE in the germline V gene. V dropped 2 bases and J dropped 6 bases, with 13 bases sitting between them. Sequences were obtained from PBMCs. The TCR was taken from a man aged 50 to 59 in good health and CMV-seronegative. The chain recombines TRBV9 with TRBJ2-3; D not certain. The CDR3 region has the DNA TGTGCCAGCAGCGTCGGTCGGCCGAGGGATACGCAGTATTTT. Encoded protein: CASSVGRPRDTQYF.